The 15 T cell receptor beta chains below come from one sample, sequenced in a study of blood T cell repertoires in COVID-19. The protocol was immunoSEQ multiplex PCR, while the TCRdb copy is restricted to in-frame clones and leaves out a portion. The sample holds about 32,000 clones; around 86% are singletons and the top ten take over 13%. Sequencing used peripheral blood. These receptors all come from a man in his 60s with active COVID-19.

V usage is TRBV9 and J usage is TRBJ1-4; 10 bases are shared with TRBD1. CDR3 length: 15 residues. The J segment lost 7 bases and the V segment lost 3 bases, leaving 6 bases of the junction unmatched. Germline V gene data show CDR1 as SGDLS and CDR2 as YYNGEE. The CDR3: CASSGDRGGGEKLFF. In nucleotides, the CDR3 is TGTGCCAGCAGCGGGGACAGGGGAGGAGGTGAAAAACTGTTTTTT.

This clone was seen a few times. The DNA for the CDR3 is TGTGCCAGTAGTCTCGGTACGAGTAGCAATCAGCCCCAGCATTTT. It codes for CASSLGTSSNQPQHF. The V call is TRBV19, the J call TRBJ1-5; D is unclear. Germline V CDR1 and CDR2: LNHDA, SQIVND (reference sequence). The CDR3 has 15 residues. The V end was cut by 5 bases, the J end by 0 bases, with 11 bases between.

The CDR3 is CASRGDWGQGGTEAFF. CDR3 coding DNA: TGTGCCAGCAGGGGGGATTGGGGACAGGGAGGCACTGAAGCTTTCTTT. The V and J genes are TRBV25-1 and TRBJ1-1, with 9 nucleotides matching TRBD1. The CDR3 spans 16 residues. V trimming: 6 bases; J trimming: 4 bases; junction bases outside the gene matches: 12. CDR1 and CDR2 from the germline V gene are MGHDK and SYGVNS.

This chain links TRBV5-6 with TRBJ2-1; 7 bases agree with TRBD1. CDR1 and CDR2 (germline): SGHDT, YYEEEE. Trimming at V came to 0 bases and at J to 4 bases, leaving 1 base not matched to a gene. This CDR3 is 14 amino acids long. The CDR3 loop reads CASSLGQGYNEQFF. The CDR3, as DNA: TGTGCCAGCAGCTTGGGACAGGGATACAATGAGCAGTTCTTC.

The V call is TRBV30, the J call TRBJ2-2; TRBD1 agrees at 10 bases. The CDR3 loop spans 15 amino acids. V dropped 2 bases and J dropped 7; count of bases not matched to a gene: 7. Germline assignment: CDR1 GTSNPN and CDR2 SVGIG (reference sequence). CDR3 loop: CAWSTGQGGVGELFF. CDR3 DNA: TGTGCCTGGAGTACAGGACAGGGGGGGGTCGGGGAGCTGTTTTTT.

This chain uses TRBV4-1 with TRBJ2-7, with 8 positions matching TRBD1. The length of the CDR3 is 15 residues. The trim removed 2 bases at V and 2 bases at J, leaving 5 bases unmatched. From germline, CDR1 is MGHRA and CDR2 YSYEKL. In DNA form, the CDR3 reads TGCGCCAGCAGCCAATCCTGGACAGGGACCTACGAGCAGTACTTC. The encoded protein is CASSQSWTGTYEQYF.

The chain has TRBV11-3 and TRBJ2-3, with TRBD1 identical over 9 bases. This CDR3 spans 19 amino acids. Germline trimming cut 0 bases from V and 3 bases from J; bases unmatched to any gene: 13. Germline CDR1 reads SGHNT; CDR2 reads YENEEA. This CDR3 reads CASSLDCFQQGAGTDTQYF. CDR3 nucleotide sequence: TGTGCCAGCAGCTTAGACTGCTTCCAACAGGGGGCTGGGACAGATACGCAGTATTTT.

The V call is TRBV9, the J call TRBJ2-2; 7 positions agree with TRBD2. The V and J ends lost 4 bases and 6 bases, in that order; junction bases with no gene match: 9. Germline CDR1 SGDLS, CDR2 YYNGEE. The CDR3 has 15 residues. The CDR3 region has the DNA TGTGCCAGCAGCCCCTTTGCGGGAGCGGCCGGGGAGCTGTTTTTT. Protein: CASSPFAGAAGELFF.

The V and J genes are TRBV5-6 and TRBJ2-7, with 8 bases fitting TRBD1. The CDR3 totals 15 residues. V shed 2 bases, J shed 7 bases, and the junction held 11 bases outside the gene matches. Germline-derived CDR1 and CDR2 are SGHDT and YYEEEE. CDR3 nucleotide sequence: TGTGCCAGCAGCTTTTTAGGGACAGGTTCGGAAGAGCAGTACTTC. The encoded protein is CASSFLGTGSEEQYF.

The genes are TRBV18 and TRBJ1-5, with D possibly TRBD1 on 6 matching bases. Germline CDR1 is KGHSH and CDR2 is LQKENI. This CDR3 is 13 amino acids long. V lost 6 bases, J lost 4 bases, and 10 bases lay in between. The CDR3: CASSSDRNQPQHF. CDR3 bases: TGTGCCAGCTCCTCGGACAGAAATCAGCCCCAGCATTTT.

This chain joins TRBV30 and TRBJ2-3, with 9 bases identical to TRBD2. CDR3 length equals 16 residues. The germline V gene has CDR1 GTSNPN and CDR2 SVGIG (reference sequence). J gave up 1 base and V 8 bases, and 13 bases lay outside the gene matches. The CDR3 coding sequence is TGTGCCGGCGTCATAGCGGGAGTCGGAGGCACAGATACGCAGTATTTT. Protein: CAGVIAGVGGTDTQYF.

This chain uses TRBV13 with TRBJ2-1; TRBD2 matches at 8 bases. V dropped 1 base and J dropped 6; count of bases not matched to a gene: 5. Germline CDR1 and CDR2: PRHDT and FYEKMQ (reference sequence). This CDR3 comprises 15 residues. CDR3 sequence reads: CASSLEGGRRNEQFF. Written as DNA, the CDR3 is TGTGCCAGCAGCTTAGAAGGCGGGAGGCGCAATGAGCAGTTCTTC.

This chain links TRBV2 with TRBJ1-1, with a weak D call TRBD1 (6 bases). The V end lost 4 bases, the J end lost 10 bases, and 16 bases lay between the germline ends. Looked up from germline, CDR1 is SNHLY and CDR2 is FYNNEI. This CDR3 has 13 amino acids. The CDR3 DNA is TGTGCCAGCAGTGCGTTGGGGACAATGGGAGCTTTCTTT. It encodes CASSALGTMGAFF.

This chain links TRBV4-3 with TRBJ1-1; 9 nucleotides line up with TRBD1. The V gene end was trimmed by 1 base and the J gene end by 0 bases; junction bases not matched to a gene: 12. Per germline, CDR1 LGHNA and CDR2 YSLEER. The CDR3 consists of 19 residues. This CDR3 is CASSQGLGTGRGVNTEAFF. The CDR3, as DNA: TGCGCCAGCAGCCAAGGCCTCGGGACAGGGAGAGGTGTGAACACTGAAGCTTTCTTT.

The chain employs TRBV9 and TRBJ2-3, with D maybe TRBD2 (7 bases). From germline, CDR1 is SGDLS and CDR2 YYNGEE. The CDR3 spans 16 residues. Trimming took 4 bases from V and 6 from J, leaving 21 bases between them. For the CDR3, the DNA is TGTGCCAGCAGCTCAACCCGGGGGGCTAGCATTGATACGCAGTATTTT. Its translation is CASSSTRGASIDTQYF.